A selection of T cell receptor beta chains follows, all from one sample in a study of blood T cell repertoires in COVID-19. TCRdb's copy holds only in-frame clones and misses some; the assay was immunoSEQ multiplex PCR. Of more than 100,000 clones detected, around 87% appear once; the ten largest clones hold roughly 3.6%. Sequenced sample: peripheral blood. These receptors came from a woman aged 55-70 years with acute or convalescent COVID-19. Each CDR3 is given with its conserved first and last residue. A D gene is named only where the DNA matches it firmly. Clone size is shown for a subset of rows, as once, few, many or a class of expanded clone.

V gene,CDR3 length,clone size,D gene,J gene,CDR3 DNA,CDR3 protein
TRBV6-2/TRBV6-3,15,few,TRBD1,TRBJ1-5,TGTGCCAGCAGCTACTCCAGGGGGATCGGGCAGCCCCAGCATTTT,CASSYSRGIGQPQHF
TRBV6-2/TRBV6-3,15,-,-,TRBJ1-5,TGTGCCAGCAGTTACCAGGGATTAGGCAATCAGCCCCAGCATTTT,CASSYQGLGNQPQHF
TRBV27,16,once,-,TRBJ2-7,TGTGCCAGCAGCTACGGAGGGGGGGGAGTACCGGGAGAGCAGTACTTC,CASSYGGGGVPGEQYF
TRBV11-3,13,-,-,TRBJ2-4,TGTGCCAGCAGCGTTAAGGGGACTTACATTCAGTACTTC,CASSVKGTYIQYF
TRBV2,15,-,TRBD1,TRBJ1-4,TGTGCCAGCAGTCTAGAAGGGGGCCGCACTGAAAAACTGTTTTTT,CASSLEGGRTEKLFF
TRBV7-3,15,-,TRBD2,TRBJ2-1,TGTGCCAGCAGCCTAAGCGGGAGCTCCTACAATGAGCAGTTCTTC,CASSLSGSSYNEQFF
TRBV2,17,-,TRBD2,TRBJ2-3,TGTGCCAGCAGCCAGCCCCTAGCGGGGGGCCAAACAGATACGCAGTATTTT,CASSQPLAGGQTDTQYF
TRBV10-2,18,-,TRBD2,TRBJ2-5,TGCGCCAGCAGTGAGTCTCGGACTAGCGGGTCCACCCAAGAGACCCAGTACTTC,CASSESRTSGSTQETQYF
TRBV28,16,-,TRBD1,TRBJ2-5,TGTGCCAGCAGTCTGGGACAGGTCCCTAGCCAAGAGACCCAGTACTTC,CASSLGQVPSQETQYF
TRBV7-8,17,-,TRBD1,TRBJ1-3,TGTGCCAGCAGCTTAGGGCCCACGACAGGGGCTGGAAACACCATATATTTT,CASSLGPTTGAGNTIYF
TRBV7-6,16,-,-,TRBJ2-2,TGTGCCAGCAGCTTATTGGGGCAGGGGAACACCGGGGAGCTGTTTTTT,CASSLLGQGNTGELFF
TRBV2,13,-,-,TRBJ2-1,TGTGCCAGCCCTGGGGGGACTACAGGGGAGCAGTTCTTC,CASPGGTTGEQFF
TRBV6-5,13,-,TRBD1,TRBJ1-5,TGTGCCAGAGGGACAGGAACTAATCAGCCCCAGCATTTT,CARGTGTNQPQHF
TRBV6-5,15,-,-,TRBJ1-2,TGTGCCAGCAGTTACTCTACAGGTGGAGTCTATGGCTACACCTTC,CASSYSTGGVYGYTF
TRBV25-1,12,-,-,TRBJ1-3,TGTGCCAGTAGAGGGAGTGGAAACACCATATATTTT,CASRGSGNTIYF
TRBV2,13,-,-,TRBJ1-4,TGTGCCAGCAGTGAGGGAGTTCGTGAAAAACTGTTTTTT,CASSEGVREKLFF
TRBV11-2,18,-,TRBD2,TRBJ2-7,TGTGCCAGCACCCCCGAGGGGCTAGCGGGAGTCTCGGGGTACGAGCAGTACTTC,CASTPEGLAGVSGYEQYF
TRBV27,13,-,TRBD2,TRBJ2-1,TGTGCCAGCAGTTTACTGGGGGAGGGTGAGCAGTTCTTC,CASSLLGEGEQFF
TRBV25-1,14,-,-,TRBJ2-2,TGTGCCAGCAGGGGACACGGATTAACCGGGGAGCTGTTTTTT,CASRGHGLTGELFF
TRBV5-5,17,-,-,TRBJ1-2,TGTGCCAGCAGCTTGGTCTCCGGGATCCCCGATTGGGGTGGCTACACCTTC,CASSLVSGIPDWGGYTF
TRBV7-2,16,-,TRBD2,TRBJ2-1,TGTGCCAGCAGCTTAGCGGGGGGACTAGGTGGCGGTGAGCAGTTCTTC,CASSLAGGLGGGEQFF
TRBV6-4,15,-,TRBD2,TRBJ2-1,TGTGCCAGCAGTTCACAGGCGGGAGGGAACAATGAGCAGTTCTTC,CASSSQAGGNNEQFF
TRBV3-1/TRBV3-2,14,-,-,TRBJ1-1,TGTGCCAGCAGCCAATTTGACAAGAACACTGAAGCTTTCTTT,CASSQFDKNTEAFF
TRBV7-3,15,once,-,TRBJ2-1,TGTGCCAGCAGCTCGACTCTAACTTCCTACAATGAGCAGTTCTTC,CASSSTLTSYNEQFF
TRBV6-5,13,-,TRBD2,TRBJ2-2,TGTGCCGGGGGGGATACGAACACCGGGGAGCTGTTTTTT,CAGGDTNTGELFF
TRBV19,14,-,-,TRBJ2-5,TGTGCCAGTAGTATAGCGGGGGTGCAAGAGACCCAGTACTTC,CASSIAGVQETQYF
TRBV12-3/TRBV12-4,12,-,TRBD1,TRBJ1-1,TGTGCCAGCAGCCAAACAGGGGGTATGGCTTTCTTT,CASSQTGGMAFF
TRBV13,12,-,-,TRBJ2-1,TGTGCCAGCAGCTTATCTAGCGATGAGCAGTTCTTC,CASSLSSDEQFF
TRBV27,11,-,-,TRBJ1-1,TGTGCCAGCAGTTTCGAGGGTGTGGCTTTCTTT,CASSFEGVAFF
TRBV11-3,13,-,-,TRBJ2-5,TGTGCCAGCAGCCCATCGGTAACAGAGACCCAGTACTTC,CASSPSVTETQYF
TRBV28,15,-,-,TRBJ2-3,TGTGCCAGCAGTTTATCGGGGGATAGGACAGATACGCAGTATTTT,CASSLSGDRTDTQYF
TRBV11-1,13,-,TRBD1,TRBJ1-1,TGTGCCAGCAGCTTAGGACAAGACAGGGGCGTTTTCTTT,CASSLGQDRGVFF
TRBV29-1,15,-,TRBD1,TRBJ2-3,TGCAGCGTTGGTCCCGGGACAGGGTTCACAGATACGCAGTATTTT,CSVGPGTGFTDTQYF
TRBV11-2,14,-,-,TRBJ2-1,TGTGCCAGCAGCTTAGAAAGGGAGTGGAATGAGCAGTTCTTC,CASSLEREWNEQFF
TRBV19,13,-,-,TRBJ2-5,TGTGCCAGTGGACGGGACACCCAAGAGACCCAGTACTTC,CASGRDTQETQYF
TRBV12-3/TRBV12-4,12,-,-,TRBJ2-5,TGTGCCAGCAGCCTTAGACAAGAGACCCAGTACTTC,CASSLRQETQYF
TRBV28,13,-,-,TRBJ1-5,TGTGCCAGCAGTTTACCCCCCCTCCAGCCCCAGCATTTT,CASSLPPLQPQHF